Detailed here is one T cell receptor beta chain. CDR1 and CDR2 from the germline V gene are ENHRY and SYGVKD. This CDR3 has 13 residues. V gave up 10 bases and J gave up 5 bases; unmatched junction bases: 9. TCR alpha and beta CDR3 regions were amplified from RNA using iRepertoire nested multiplex PCR. MiXCR, run by TCRdb on the multiplex PCR reads, gives a single entry per CDR3 protein. Altogether approximately 89,000 distinct CDR3 sequences are present, less than 30% being singletons, with the ten largest covering over 5%. This specimen comes from a study of glioma-infiltrating T cells. The chain links TRBV10-3 to TRBJ2-7, with 9 bases lining up with TRBD1. The receptor's source is a human donor with low-grade glioma or glioblastoma, undergoing nonglioma brain surgery, or in good health (not recorded which). Material for sequencing was glioma tissue, nonneoplastic brain tissue, or PBMCs (not recorded which). The CDR3 loop is CATAGQGTHEQYF. Written as DNA, the CDR3 is TGTGCCACCGCCGGACAGGGGACCCACGAGCAGTACTTC.